This T cell receptor beta chain was sequenced in a study of blood T cell repertoires in COVID-19. The overall study: The study drew acute and convalescent COVID-19 samples from the United States, Italy and Spain. Sample material is recorded as cDNA or gDNA derived from T cells, B-cell-depleted T cells, or PBMCs.

V dropped 0 bases and J dropped 7; count of bases not matched to a gene: 4. This CDR3 contains 15 residues. Germline CDR1 reads LNHDA; CDR2 reads SQIVND (reference sequence). Recovered status applied to Cohort 3 donors who had two consecutive negative PCRs. It also applied to those with clearance or with symptom resolution. This clone was seen only once. Authors' methods: How many nucleated cells were present was estimated from reference gene primer amplification. TCRdb's table, derived via immunoSEQ multiplex PCR, lists solely in-frame clones and lacks some. V and J calls and clone size come straight from that table; D and trimming were deduced from the DNA. The profile shows some 320,000 clones, around 87% of them singletons.

The gene calls are TRBV19 and TRBJ2-1, with 9 bases identical to TRBD2. The clonotype was recovered from a woman aged 25-40 years who had recovered from COVID-19. The sequenced sample was PBMCs or T cells enriched from blood (not recorded which). The CDR3 protein is CASSIELAGINEQFF. CDR3 nucleotide sequence: TGTGCCAGTAGTATAGAGCTAGCGGGGATTAATGAGCAGTTCTTC.